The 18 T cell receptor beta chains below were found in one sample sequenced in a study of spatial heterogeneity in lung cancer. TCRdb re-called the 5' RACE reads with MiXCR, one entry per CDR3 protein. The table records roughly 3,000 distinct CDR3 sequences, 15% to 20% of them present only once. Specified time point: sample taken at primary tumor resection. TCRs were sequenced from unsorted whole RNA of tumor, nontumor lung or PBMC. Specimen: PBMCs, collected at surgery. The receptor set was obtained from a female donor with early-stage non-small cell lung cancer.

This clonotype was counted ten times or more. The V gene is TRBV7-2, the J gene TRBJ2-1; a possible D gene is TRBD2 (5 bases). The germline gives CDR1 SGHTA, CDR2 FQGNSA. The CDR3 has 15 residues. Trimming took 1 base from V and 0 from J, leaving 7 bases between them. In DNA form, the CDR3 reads TGTGCCAGCAGCTTAGGCGGGCTCTCCTACAATGAGCAGTTCTTC. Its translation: CASSLGGLSYNEQFF.

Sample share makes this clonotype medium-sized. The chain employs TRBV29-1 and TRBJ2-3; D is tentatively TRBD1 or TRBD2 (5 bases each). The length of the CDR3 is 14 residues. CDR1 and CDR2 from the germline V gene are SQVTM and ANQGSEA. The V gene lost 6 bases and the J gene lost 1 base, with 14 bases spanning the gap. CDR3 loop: CSVPGTHRTDTQYF. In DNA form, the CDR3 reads TGCAGCGTCCCCGGGACGCACCGCACAGATACGCAGTATTTT.

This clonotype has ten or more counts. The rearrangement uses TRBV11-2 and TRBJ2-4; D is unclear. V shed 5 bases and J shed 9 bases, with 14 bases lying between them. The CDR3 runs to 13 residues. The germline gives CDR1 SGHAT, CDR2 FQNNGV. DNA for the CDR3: TGTGCCAGCAGCACAACGTTGGATTCCATTCAGTACTTC. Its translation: CASSTTLDSIQYF.

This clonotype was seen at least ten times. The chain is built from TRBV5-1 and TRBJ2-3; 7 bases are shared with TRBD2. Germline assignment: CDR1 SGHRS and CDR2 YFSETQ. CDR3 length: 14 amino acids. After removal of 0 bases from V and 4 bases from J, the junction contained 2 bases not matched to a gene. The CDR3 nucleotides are TGCGCCAGCAGCTTGGCCGGGAGGCCAGATACGCAGTATTTT. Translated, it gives CASSLAGRPDTQYF.

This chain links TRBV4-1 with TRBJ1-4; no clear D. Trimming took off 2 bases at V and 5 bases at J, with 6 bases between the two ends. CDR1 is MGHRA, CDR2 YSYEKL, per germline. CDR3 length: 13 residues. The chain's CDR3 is CASSQLRNEKLFF. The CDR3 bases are TGCGCCAGCAGCCAACTTCGGAATGAAAAACTGTTTTTT.

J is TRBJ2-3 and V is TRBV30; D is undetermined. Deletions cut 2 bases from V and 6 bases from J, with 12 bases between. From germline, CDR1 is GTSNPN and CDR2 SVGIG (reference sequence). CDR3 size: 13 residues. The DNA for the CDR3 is TGTGCCTGGAGTTGGGGTAGTCATGATACGCAGTATTTT. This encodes CAWSWGSHDTQYF.

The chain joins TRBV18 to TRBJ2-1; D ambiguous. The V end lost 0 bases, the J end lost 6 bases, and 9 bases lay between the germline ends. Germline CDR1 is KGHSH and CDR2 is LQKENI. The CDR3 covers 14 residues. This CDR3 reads CASSPPRLPNEQFF. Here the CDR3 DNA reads TGTGCCAGCTCACCACCCAGACTGCCCAATGAGCAGTTCTTC. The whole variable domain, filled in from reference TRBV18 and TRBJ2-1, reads NAGVMQNPRHLVRRRGQEARLRCSPMKGHSHVYWYRQLPEEGLKFMVYLQKENIIDESGMPKERFSAEFPKEGPSILRIQQVVRGDSAAYFCASSPPRLPNEQFFGPGTRLTVL.

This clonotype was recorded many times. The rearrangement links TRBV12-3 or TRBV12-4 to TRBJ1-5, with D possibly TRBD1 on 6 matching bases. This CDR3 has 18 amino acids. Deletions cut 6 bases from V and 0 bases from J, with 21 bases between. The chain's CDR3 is CASSPNWGAGNSNQPQHF. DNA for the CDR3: TGTGCCAGCAGCCCGAATTGGGGGGCAGGTAATAGCAATCAGCCCCAGCATTTT.

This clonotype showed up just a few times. CDR3 residues: CSATREGLNTEAFF. CDR3 sequence (DNA): TGCAGTGCTACCCGGGAAGGGCTGAACACTGAAGCTTTCTTT. The V and J genes are TRBV20-1 and TRBJ1-1; D unclear. The CDR3 has 14 amino acids. V lost 4 bases and J 0 bases, leaving 12 bases between the germline ends. CDR1 and CDR2 (germline): DFQATT, SNEGSKA (reference sequence).

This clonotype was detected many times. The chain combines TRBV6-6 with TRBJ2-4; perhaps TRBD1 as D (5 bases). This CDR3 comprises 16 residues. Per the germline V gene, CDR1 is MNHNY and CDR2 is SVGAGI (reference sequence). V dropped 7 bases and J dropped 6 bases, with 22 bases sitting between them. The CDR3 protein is CASTIRPDSRTNIQYF. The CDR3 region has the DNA TGTGCCAGCACCATACGGCCCGACAGCCGGACAAACATTCAGTACTTC.

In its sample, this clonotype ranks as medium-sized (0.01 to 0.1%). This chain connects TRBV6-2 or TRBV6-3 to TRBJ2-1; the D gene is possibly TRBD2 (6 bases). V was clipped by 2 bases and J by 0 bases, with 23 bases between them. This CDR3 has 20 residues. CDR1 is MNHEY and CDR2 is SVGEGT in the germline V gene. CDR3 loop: CASSYSSSASDRSSYNEQFF. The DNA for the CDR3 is TGTGCCAGCAGTTACAGTAGCTCGGCTAGCGATCGCTCCTCCTACAATGAGCAGTTCTTC.

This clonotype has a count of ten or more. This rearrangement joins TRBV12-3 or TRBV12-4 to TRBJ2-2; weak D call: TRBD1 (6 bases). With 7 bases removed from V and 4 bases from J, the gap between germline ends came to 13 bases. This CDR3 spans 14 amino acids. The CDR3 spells CASTLQGRTGELFF. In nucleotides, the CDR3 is TGTGCCAGCACGTTACAGGGACGCACCGGGGAGCTGTTTTTT.

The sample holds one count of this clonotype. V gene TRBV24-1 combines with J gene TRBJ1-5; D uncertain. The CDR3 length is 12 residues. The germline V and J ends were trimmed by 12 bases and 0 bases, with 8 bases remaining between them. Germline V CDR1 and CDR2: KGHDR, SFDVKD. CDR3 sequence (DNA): TGTGCCGTCGGGGATAGCAATCAGCCCCAGCATTTT. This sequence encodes CAVGDSNQPQHF.

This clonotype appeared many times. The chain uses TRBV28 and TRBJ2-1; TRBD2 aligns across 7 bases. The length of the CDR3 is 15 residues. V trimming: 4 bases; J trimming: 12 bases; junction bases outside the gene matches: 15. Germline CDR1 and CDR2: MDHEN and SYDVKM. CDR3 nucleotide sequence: TGTGCCAGCAGTTCTAGCGGAAAGCCCTCTTTGGGGCAGTTCTTC. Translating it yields CASSSSGKPSLGQFF.

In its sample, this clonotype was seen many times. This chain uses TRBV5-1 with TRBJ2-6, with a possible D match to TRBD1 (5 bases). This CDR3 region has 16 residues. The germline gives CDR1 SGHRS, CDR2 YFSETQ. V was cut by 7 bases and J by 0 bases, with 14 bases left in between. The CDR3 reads CASATTGSSGANVLTF. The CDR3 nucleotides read TGCGCCAGCGCGACAACAGGCTCCTCTGGGGCCAACGTCCTGACTTTC.

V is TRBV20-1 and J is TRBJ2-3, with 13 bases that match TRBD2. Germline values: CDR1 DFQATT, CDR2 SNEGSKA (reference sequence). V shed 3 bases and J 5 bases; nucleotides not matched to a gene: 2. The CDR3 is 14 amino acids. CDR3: CSARGLAGRDTQYF. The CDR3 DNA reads TGCAGTGCTAGGGGACTAGCGGGAAGAGATACGCAGTATTTT.

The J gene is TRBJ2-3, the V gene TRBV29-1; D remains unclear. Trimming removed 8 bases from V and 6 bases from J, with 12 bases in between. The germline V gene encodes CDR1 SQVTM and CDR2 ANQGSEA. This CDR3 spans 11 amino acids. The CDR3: CSINELDTQYF. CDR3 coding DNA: TGCAGCATCAATGAGTTGGATACGCAGTATTTT.

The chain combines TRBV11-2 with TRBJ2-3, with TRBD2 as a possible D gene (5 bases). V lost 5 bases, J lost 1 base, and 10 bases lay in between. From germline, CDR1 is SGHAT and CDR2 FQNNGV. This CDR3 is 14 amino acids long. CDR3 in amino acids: CASSLGLGTDTQYF. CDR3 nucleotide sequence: TGTGCCAGCAGCCTTGGACTTGGCACAGATACGCAGTATTTT.